This TCR beta chain originates from a study of OX40 agonist ivuxolimab in advanced cancers. V was clipped by 4 bases and J by 8 bases; unmatched bases: 9. There are 14 residues in the CDR3. CDR1 and CDR2 from the germline V gene are SGHRS and YFSETQ. TCRdb's copy holds only in-frame clones and misses some; the assay was immunoSEQ multiplex PCR. The table lists about 90,000 clones, 80% to 90% of them singletons, with approximately 7.4% in the top ten. Material: CD4+ or CD8+ T cells sorted from blood, obtained in a trial of the OX40 agonist ivuxolimab. The chain couples TRBV5-1 to TRBJ2-1; 7 nucleotides line up with TRBD2. The source of this sequence is an adult with an advanced solid tumor such as melanoma, head and neck, liver or kidney cancer. CDR3 bases: TGCGCCAGCAGCCGGTTATCGGGGGGTGATGAGCAGTTCTTC. This gives the protein CASSRLSGGDEQFF.